This T cell receptor beta chain was captured by sequencing in a study of blood T cell repertoires in COVID-19. Study-level background: COVID-19 samples from acute and convalescent phases originated in the United States, Italy and Spain. T cells, B-cell-depleted T cells, or PBMCs provided the cDNA or gDNA that served as material.

As handled by the study authors: Amplified reference gene primers provided the basis for estimating nucleated cell counts. The data were produced by immunoSEQ multiplex PCR, yet TCRdb's version contains in-frame clones alone and is incomplete. The V and J calls and clone size come from that table; D and trimming were worked out from the DNA. The data hold about 94,000 clones, with around 80% observed a single time. Trimming at V came to 8 bases and at J to 4 bases, leaving 5 bases not matched to a gene. Germline CDR1 and CDR2: MNHEY and SVGAGI. CDR3 length: 14 amino acids. The clonotype was recovered from a human donor in a cohort sampled during active COVID-19. The sample consisted of peripheral blood. The gene calls are TRBV6-5 and TRBJ2-3; 11 bases align to TRBD2. CDR3 bases: TGTGCCAGCGTAGCGGGAGGGCCCTCAGATACGCAGTATTTT. The encoded protein is CASVAGGPSDTQYF.